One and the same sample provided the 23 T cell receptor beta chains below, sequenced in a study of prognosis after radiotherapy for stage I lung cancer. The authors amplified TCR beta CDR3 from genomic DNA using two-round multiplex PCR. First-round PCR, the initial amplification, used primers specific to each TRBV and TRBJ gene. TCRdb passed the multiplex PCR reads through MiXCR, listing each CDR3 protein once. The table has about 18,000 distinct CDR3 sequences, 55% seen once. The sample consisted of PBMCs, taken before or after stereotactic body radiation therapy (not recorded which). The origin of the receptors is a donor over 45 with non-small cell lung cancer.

The CDR3 is CSDRGPDSLLTGYTF. CDR3 bases: TGCAGTGATCGGGGGCCGGACAGCCTCCTCACGGGATACACCTTC. The V gene is TRBV20-1, the J gene TRBJ1-2, with D perhaps matching TRBD1 (6 bases). Trimming took 7 bases from V and 11 from J, leaving 29 bases between them. CDR3 length: 15 residues. The germline gives CDR1 DFQATT, CDR2 SNEGSKA (reference sequence).

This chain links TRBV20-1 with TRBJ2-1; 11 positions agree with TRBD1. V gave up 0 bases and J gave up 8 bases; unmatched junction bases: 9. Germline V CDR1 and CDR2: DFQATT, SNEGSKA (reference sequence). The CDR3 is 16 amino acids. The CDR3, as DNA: TGCAGTGCTAGAGATGATAGGGGACAGGGGGATGATGAGCAGTTCTTC. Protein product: CSARDDRGQGDDEQFF.

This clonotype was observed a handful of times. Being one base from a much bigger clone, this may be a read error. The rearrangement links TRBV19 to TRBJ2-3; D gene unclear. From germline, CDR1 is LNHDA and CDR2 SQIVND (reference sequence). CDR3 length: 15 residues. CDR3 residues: CASRSGQLVTYTQYF. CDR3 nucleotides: TGTGCCAGTAGATCGGGCCAACTGGTCACATATACGCAGTATTTT. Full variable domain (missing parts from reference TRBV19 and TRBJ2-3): DGGITQSPKYLFRKEGQNVTLSCEQNLNHDAMYWYRQDPGQGLRLIYYSQIVNDFQKGDIAEGYSVSREKKESFPLTVTSAQKNPTAFYLCASRSGQLVTYTQYFGPGTRLTVL.

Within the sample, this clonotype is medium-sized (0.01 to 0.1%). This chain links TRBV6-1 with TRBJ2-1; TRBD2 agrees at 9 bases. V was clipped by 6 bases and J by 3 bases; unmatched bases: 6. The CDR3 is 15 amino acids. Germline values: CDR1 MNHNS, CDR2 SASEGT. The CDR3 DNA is TGTGCCAGCAGAACCCCGACTAGCGGCTACAATGAGCAGTTCTTC. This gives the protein CASRTPTSGYNEQFF.

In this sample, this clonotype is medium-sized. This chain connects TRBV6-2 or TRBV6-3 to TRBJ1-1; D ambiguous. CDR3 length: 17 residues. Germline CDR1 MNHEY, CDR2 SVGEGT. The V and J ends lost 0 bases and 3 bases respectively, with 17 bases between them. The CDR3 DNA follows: TGTGCCAGCAGTTACTCCATCGGGGAAAGGTTTGACACTGAAGCTTTCTTT. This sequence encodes CASSYSIGERFDTEAFF.

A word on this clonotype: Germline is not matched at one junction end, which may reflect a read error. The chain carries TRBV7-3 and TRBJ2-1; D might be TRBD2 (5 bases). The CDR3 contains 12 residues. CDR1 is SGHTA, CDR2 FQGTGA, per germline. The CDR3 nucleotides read TGTGCCAGCAGCTGTGACTACCATGAGCAGTTCTTC. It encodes CASSCDYHEQFF.

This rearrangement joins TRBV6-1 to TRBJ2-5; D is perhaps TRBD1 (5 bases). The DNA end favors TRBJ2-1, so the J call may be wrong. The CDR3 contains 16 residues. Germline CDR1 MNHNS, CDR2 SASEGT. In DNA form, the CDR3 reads TGTGCCAGCATCCCCATCCCCGGACATGGGCGGAATGAGCAGTTCTTC. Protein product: CASIPIPGHGRNEQFF.

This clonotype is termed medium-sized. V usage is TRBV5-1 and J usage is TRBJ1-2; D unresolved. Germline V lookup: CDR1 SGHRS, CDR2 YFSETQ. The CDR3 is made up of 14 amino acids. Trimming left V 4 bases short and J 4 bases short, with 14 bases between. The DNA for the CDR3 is TGCGCCAGCAGCCCCCGCGGGGTCTCCTATGGCTACACCTTC. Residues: CASSPRGVSYGYTF.

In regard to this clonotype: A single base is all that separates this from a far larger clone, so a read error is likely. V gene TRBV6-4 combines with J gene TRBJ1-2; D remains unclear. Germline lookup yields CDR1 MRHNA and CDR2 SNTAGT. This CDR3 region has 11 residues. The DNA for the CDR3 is TGTGCCAGCAGTGATATCTATGTCTACACCTTC. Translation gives CASSDIYVYTF.

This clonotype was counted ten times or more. CDR3 protein: CASSPANTGELFF. The DNA for the CDR3 is TGTGCCAGCAGTCCAGCTAACACCGGGGAGCTGTTTTTT. The rearrangement joins TRBV6-4 to TRBJ2-2; D gene unclear. The ends were cut back, 5 bases at V and 2 bases at J, with 6 bases in the middle. The CDR3 has 13 residues. Germline V gene lookup returns CDR1 MRHNA and CDR2 SNTAGT.

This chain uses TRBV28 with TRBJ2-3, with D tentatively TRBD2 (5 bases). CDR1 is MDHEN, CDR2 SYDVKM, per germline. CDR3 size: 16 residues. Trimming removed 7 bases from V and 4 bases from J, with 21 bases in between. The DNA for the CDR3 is TGTGCCAGCATTTCAAGCCGGGTCGGAGGAGCAGATACGCAGTATTTT. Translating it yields CASISSRVGGADTQYF.

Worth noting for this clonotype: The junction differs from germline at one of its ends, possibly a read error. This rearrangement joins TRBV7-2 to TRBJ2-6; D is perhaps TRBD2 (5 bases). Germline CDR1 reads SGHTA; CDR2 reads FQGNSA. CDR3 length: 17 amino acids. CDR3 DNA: TGTGCCAGCAGCTCAGGACTTCGACATTCTGGGTCCAACGTCCTGACTTTC. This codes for CASSSGLRHSGSNVLTF.

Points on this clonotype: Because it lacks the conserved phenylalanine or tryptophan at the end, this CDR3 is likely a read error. The CDR3 spells CASSYDPGDQPQHS. The CDR3 DNA reads as TGTGCCAGCAGTTATGACCCAGGGGATCAGCCCCAGCATTCT. The J gene is TRBJ1-5, the V gene TRBV6-5; the D gene is possibly TRBD1 (6 bases). The CDR3 length is 14 residues. Between the trimmed V and J ends, which lost 3 bases and 5 bases, there was a span of 11 bases. Germline V gene sequence: CDR1 MNHEY, CDR2 SVGAGI.

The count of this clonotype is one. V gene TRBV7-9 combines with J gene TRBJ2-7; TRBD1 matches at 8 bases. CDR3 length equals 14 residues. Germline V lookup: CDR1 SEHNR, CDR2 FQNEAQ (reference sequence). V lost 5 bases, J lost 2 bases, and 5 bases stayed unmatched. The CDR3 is CASSPGQGTYEQYF. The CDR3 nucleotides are TGTGCCAGCAGCCCTGGACAGGGCACCTACGAGCAGTACTTC.

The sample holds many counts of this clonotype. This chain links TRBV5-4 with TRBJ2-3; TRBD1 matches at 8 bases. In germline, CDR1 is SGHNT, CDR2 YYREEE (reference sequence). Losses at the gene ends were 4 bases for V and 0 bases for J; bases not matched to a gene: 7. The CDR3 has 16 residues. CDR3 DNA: TGTGCCAGCAGCCGGGACAGGCCCACTAGCACAGATACGCAGTATTTT. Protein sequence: CASSRDRPTSTDTQYF.

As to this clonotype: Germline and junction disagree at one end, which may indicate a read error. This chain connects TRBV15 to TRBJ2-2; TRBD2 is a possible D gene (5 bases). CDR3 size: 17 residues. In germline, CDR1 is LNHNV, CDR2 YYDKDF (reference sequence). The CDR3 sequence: CATSRDFWVAGTRELFF. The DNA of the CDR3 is TGTGCCACCAGCAGAGATTTTTGGGTGGCGGGCACCAGGGAGCTGTTTTTT.

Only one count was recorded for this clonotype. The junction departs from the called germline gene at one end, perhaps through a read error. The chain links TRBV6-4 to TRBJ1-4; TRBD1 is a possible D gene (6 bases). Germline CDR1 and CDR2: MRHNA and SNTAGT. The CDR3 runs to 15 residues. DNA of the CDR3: TGTGCCAGAAGATCTCGGAGAAGGGGGGATGAAAAAATGTTTTTT. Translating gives CARRSRRRGDEKMFF.

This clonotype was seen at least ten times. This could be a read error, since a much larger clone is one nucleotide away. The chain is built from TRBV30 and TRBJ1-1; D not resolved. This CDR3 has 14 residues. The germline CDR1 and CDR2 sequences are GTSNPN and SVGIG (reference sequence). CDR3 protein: CAWRLSSRNTEASF. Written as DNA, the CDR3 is TGTGCCTGGAGATTATCCTCGCGGAACACTGAAGCTTCCTTT.

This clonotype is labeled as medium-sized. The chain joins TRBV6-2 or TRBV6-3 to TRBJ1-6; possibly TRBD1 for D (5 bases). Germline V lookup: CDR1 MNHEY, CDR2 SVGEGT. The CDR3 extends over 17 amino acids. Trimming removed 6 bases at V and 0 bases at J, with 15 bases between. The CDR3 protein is CASRRAPGGSYNSPLHF. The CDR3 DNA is TGTGCCAGCAGAAGGGCCCCCGGGGGCTCCTATAATTCACCCCTCCACTTT.

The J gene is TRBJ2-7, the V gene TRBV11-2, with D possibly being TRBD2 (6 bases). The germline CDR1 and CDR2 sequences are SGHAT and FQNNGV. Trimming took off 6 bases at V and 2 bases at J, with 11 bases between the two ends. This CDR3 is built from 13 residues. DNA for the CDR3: TGTGCCAGCAGTCTCCGACTAGCCTACGAGCAGTACTTC. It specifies CASSLRLAYEQYF. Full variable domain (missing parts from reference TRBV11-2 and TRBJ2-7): EAGVAQSPRYKIIEKRQSVAFWCNPISGHATLYWYQQILGQGPKLLIQFQNNGVVDDSQLPKDRFSAERLKGVDSTLKIQPAKLEDSAVYLCASSLRLAYEQYFGPGTRLTVT.

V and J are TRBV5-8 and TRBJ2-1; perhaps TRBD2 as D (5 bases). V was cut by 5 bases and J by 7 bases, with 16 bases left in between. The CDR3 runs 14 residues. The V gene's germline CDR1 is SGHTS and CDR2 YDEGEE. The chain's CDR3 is CASSKLGAENEQFF. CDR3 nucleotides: TGTGCCAGCAGTAAACTAGGAGCTGAGAATGAGCAGTTCTTC. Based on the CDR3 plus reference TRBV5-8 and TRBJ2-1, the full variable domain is EAGVTQSPTHLIKTRGQQATLRCSPISGHTSVYWYQQALGLGLQFLLWYDEGEERNRGNFPPRFSGRQFPNYSSELNVNALELEDSALYLCASSKLGAENEQFFGPGTRLTVL.

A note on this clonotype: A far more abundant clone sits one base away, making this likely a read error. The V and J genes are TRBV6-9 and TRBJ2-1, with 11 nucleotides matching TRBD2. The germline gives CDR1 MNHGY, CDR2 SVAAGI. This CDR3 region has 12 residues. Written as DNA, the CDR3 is TGTGCCAGCAGTTATGGGGGACTAGCGGCCATCTTC. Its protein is CASSYGGLAAIF.

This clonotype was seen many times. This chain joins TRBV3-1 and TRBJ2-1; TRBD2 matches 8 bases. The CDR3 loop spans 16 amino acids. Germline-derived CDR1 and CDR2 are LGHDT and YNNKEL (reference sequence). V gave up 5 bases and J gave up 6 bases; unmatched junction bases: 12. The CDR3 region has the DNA TGTGCCAGCAGCTGGAGTACCCTGACTAGCGCCAATGAGCAGTTCTTC. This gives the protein CASSWSTLTSANEQFF.